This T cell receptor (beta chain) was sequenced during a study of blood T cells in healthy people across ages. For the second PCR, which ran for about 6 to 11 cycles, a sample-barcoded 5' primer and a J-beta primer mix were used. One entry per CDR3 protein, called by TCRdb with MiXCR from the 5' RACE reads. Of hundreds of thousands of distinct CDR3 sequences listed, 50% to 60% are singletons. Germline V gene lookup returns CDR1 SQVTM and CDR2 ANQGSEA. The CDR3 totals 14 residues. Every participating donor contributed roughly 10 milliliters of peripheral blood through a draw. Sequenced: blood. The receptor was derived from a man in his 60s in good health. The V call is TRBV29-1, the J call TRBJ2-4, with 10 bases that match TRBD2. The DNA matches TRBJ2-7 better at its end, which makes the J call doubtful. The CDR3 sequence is CSVVAGGRGYEQYF. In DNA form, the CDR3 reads TGCAGCGTTGTAGCGGGAGGTCGGGGCTACGAGCAGTACTTC.